Shown below are 2 T cell receptor beta chains from a single sample sequenced in a study of molecular identifiers for immune sequencing clone quantification. TCRdb used MiXCR to reprocess the PCR reads, holding one entry per CDR3 protein. The data contain about 35,000 distinct CDR3 sequences, roughly 19% of them singletons. Material: naive CD8+ T cells from blood, with Jurkat cell RNA spiked in. Subset noted: FACS-sorted CD8+CD4-CCR7+CD45RA+ naive T cells. The receptors shown here come from a human donor in good health. Some libraries in this study had Jurkat cell RNA spiked in.

This clonotype was recorded many times. The chain employs TRBV30 and TRBJ2-1; D gene uncertain. Germline V gives CDR1 GTSNPN, CDR2 SVGIG (reference sequence). The length of the CDR3 is 11 residues. Trimming left V 1 base short and J 8 bases short, with 6 bases between. The DNA of the CDR3 is TGTGCCTGGAGTGCAACCTATGAGCAGTTCTTC. Translation gives CAWSATYEQFF.

This clonotype turned up a few times. The V and J genes are TRBV6-2 or TRBV6-3 and TRBJ2-7, with a tentative D call TRBD1 (5 bases). The CDR3 covers 16 residues. V was cut by 0 bases and J by 0 bases, with 12 bases left in between. The germline gives CDR1 MNHEY, CDR2 SVGEGT. The CDR3 sequence: CASSYSIRVPSYEQYF. The CDR3 region has the DNA TGTGCCAGCAGTTACTCGATCAGGGTACCCTCCTACGAGCAGTACTTC.